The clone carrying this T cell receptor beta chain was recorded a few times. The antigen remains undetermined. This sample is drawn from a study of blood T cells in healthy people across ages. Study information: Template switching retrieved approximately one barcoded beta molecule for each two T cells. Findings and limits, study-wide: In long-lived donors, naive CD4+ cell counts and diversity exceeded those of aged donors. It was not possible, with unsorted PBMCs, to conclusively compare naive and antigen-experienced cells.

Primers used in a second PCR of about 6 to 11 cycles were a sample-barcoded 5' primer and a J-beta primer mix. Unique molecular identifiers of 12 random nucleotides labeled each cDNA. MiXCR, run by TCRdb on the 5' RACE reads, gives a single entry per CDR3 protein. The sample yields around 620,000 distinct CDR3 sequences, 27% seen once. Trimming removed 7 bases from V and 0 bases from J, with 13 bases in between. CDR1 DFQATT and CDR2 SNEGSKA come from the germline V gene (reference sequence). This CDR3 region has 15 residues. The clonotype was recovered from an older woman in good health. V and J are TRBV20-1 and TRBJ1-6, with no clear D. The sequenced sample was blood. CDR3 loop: CSGKGSSSYNSPLHF. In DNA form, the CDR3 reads TGCAGTGGGAAAGGCAGCAGCTCCTATAATTCACCCCTCCACTTT.